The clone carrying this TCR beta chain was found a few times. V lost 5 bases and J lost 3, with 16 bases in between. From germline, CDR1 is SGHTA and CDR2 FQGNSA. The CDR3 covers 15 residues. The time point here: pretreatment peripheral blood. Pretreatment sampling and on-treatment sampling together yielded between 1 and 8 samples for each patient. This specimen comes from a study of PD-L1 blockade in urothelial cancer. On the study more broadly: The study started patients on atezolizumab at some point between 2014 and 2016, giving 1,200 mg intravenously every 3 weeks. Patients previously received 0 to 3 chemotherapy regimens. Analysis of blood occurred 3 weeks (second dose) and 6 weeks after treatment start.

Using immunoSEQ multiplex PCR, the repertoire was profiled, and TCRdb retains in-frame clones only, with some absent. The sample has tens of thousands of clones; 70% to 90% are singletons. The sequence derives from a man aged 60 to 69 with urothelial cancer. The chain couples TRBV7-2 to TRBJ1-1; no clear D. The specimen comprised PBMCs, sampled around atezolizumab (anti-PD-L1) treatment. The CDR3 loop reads CASSITGFDYTEAFF. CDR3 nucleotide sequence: TGTGCCAGCAGCATAACGGGGTTTGATTACACTGAAGCTTTCTTT.